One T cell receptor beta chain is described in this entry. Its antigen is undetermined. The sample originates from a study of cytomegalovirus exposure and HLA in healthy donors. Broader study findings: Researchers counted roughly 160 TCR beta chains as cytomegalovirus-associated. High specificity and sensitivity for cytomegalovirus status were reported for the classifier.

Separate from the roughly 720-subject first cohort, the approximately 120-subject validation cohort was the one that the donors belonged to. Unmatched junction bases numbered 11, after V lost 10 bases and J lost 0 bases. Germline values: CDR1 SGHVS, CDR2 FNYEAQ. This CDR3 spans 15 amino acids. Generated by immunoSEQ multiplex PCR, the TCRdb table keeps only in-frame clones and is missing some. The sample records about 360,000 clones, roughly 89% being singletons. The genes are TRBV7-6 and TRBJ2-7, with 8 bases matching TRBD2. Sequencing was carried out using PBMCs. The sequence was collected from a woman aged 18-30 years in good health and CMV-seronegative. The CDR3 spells CATARGGVSSYEQYF. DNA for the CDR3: TGTGCCACCGCCCGGGGGGGGGTGAGCTCCTACGAGCAGTACTTC.